This T cell receptor (beta chain) was recorded in a study of shared clonotypes between healthy human individuals. About the research overall: There were three CD4 naive, three CD4 memory, two CD8 naive and one CD8 memory plates per donor. Study-wide findings and caveats: The sole specimen, blood, was sampled, and tissue repertoires likely differ. Compared with clonotypes that all four donors shared, non-shared clonotypes had lower generation probabilities. Rarefaction showed that sequencing of sorted subsets was incomplete (despite large depth).

Sequencing was performed with immunoSEQ multiplex PCR; in TCRdb, only in-frame clones are kept and a portion is missing. The data contain some 1 million clones, about 76% of them seen just once; the ten biggest clones take up roughly 1.4%. A note on this clone: The antigen remains unidentified.

The V gene lost 0 bases and the J gene lost 7 bases, with 7 bases spanning the gap. This CDR3 is 11 amino acids long. CDR1 is GTSNPN and CDR2 is SVGIG in the germline V gene (reference sequence). The V and J genes are TRBV30 and TRBJ2-7; D is unclear. Specimen: memory CD4+ T cells sorted from blood. As for subset: CD45RA-negative fraction. The sequence was obtained from a man between 18 and 29 years old in good health. CDR3 nucleotides: TGTGCCTGGAGTGTCCAGAGGGAGCAGTACTTC. It is translated as CAWSVQREQYF.